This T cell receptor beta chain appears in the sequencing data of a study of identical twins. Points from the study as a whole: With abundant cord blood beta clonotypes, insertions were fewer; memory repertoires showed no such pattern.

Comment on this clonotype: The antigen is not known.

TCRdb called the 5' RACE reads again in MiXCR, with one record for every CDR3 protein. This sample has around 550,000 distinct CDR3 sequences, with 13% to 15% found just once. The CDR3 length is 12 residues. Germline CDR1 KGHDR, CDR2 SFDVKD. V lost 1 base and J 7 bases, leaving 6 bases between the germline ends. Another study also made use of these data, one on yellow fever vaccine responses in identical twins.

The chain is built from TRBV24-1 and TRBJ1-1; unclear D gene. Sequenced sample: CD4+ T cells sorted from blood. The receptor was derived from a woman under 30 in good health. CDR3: CATSDFKGEAFF. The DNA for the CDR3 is TGTGCCACCAGTGATTTTAAGGGTGAAGCTTTCTTT.